There are many counts of the clone carrying this TCR beta chain. The target antigen is unknown. Given a much more abundant clone one base away, this may be a read error. Other DNA sequences from this sample encode an identical CDR3 as well. No patient had received any treatment before thyroid surgery. The sample comes from a study of metastatic and nonmetastatic thyroid tumors. The germline gives CDR1 MNHNS, CDR2 SASEGT. There are 13 residues in the CDR3. Trimming pared 6 bases from V and 5 bases from J, leaving 14 bases between. Overall study findings and caveats: Reports indicated that malignant thyroid tumors showed significantly higher TCR beta diversity than benign nodules did, in blood and tumor.

In the original processing: Building a distant-metastasis classifier for papillary thyroid cancer drew on CDR3 differences across clinicopathological groups. TCRdb re-analyzed the PCR reads through MiXCR. TCRdb, not the original authors, processed these V and J calls. The sample holds tens of thousands of clones, 10% to 15% seen once. The chain recombines TRBV6-1 with TRBJ2-7, with TRBD2 as a possible D gene (6 bases). This TCR was sampled from a female donor with papillary thyroid cancer or a benign thyroid nodule (not recorded which). Some clones in this sample may be carry-over from other donors' samples. Source material: blood. The CDR3 loop is CASRGGGGHEQYF. For the CDR3, the DNA is TGTGCCAGCAGGGGGGGTGGGGGTCACGAGCAGTACTTC.